This is a list of T cell receptor beta chains from one sample in a study of T cell changes during pregnancy in multiple sclerosis. Method: immunoSEQ multiplex PCR; TCRdb's copy keeps in-frame clones and lacks some. The sample consists of 100,000 or so clones, more than 85% of them appearing once. The starting material was peripheral blood, obtained in the second trimester of pregnancy. These receptors came from a female donor with multiple sclerosis, enrolled in a pregnancy study. Both conserved end residues are part of each CDR3. The D gene is left open where the match is weak. Rows may omit the clone size; those that give it use once, few, many or a size class.

>TRBJ2-5|.|TRBV28|.
CASSADWPQGSGETQYF
TGTGCCAGCAGCGCCGATTGGCCTCAGGGGTCGGGAGAGACCCAGTACTTC
>TRBJ2-1|.|TRBV19|.
CASSIVELPNEQFF
TGTGCCAGTAGTATCGTGGAGCTACCCAATGAGCAGTTCTTC
>TRBJ2-7|once|TRBV5-6|TRBD1
CASSHGTGSEQYF
TGTGCCAGCAGCCATGGGACAGGGTCCGAGCAGTACTTC
>TRBJ1-1|.|TRBV28|.
CASGPGSMNTEAFF
TGTGCCAGCGGACCGGGGTCCATGAACACTGAAGCTTTCTTT
>TRBJ2-1|.|TRBV5-1|TRBD2
CASSWRESPNEQFF
TGCGCCAGCAGCTGGCGGGAGAGTCCCAATGAGCAGTTCTTC
>TRBJ2-3|.|TRBV7-6|.
CASSLGSQGSTDTQYF
TGTGCCAGCAGCTTAGGTTCCCAGGGGAGCACAGATACGCAGTATTTT
>TRBJ1-5|.|TRBV2|.
CASSHSRHSNQPQHF
TGTGCCAGCTCACACAGCCGACATAGCAATCAGCCCCAGCATTTT
>TRBJ1-2|.|TRBV28|.
CASSSLGIANYGYTF
TGTGCCAGCAGTTCCCTCGGGATAGCTAACTATGGCTACACCTTC
>TRBJ2-1|.|TRBV4-3|TRBD2
CASSQPLAGAYNEQFF
TGCGCCAGCAGCCAGCCCCTAGCGGGAGCCTACAATGAGCAGTTCTTC
>TRBJ1-5|.|TRBV2|TRBD1
CASRAGGPAQAQHF
TGTGCCAGCAGAGCAGGGGGCCCAGCACAGGCCCAGCATTTT
>TRBJ2-3|once|TRBV5-4|TRBD2
CASSLALGLAEADTQYF
TGTGCCAGCAGCTTGGCTCTGGGACTAGCGGAAGCAGATACGCAGTATTTT
>TRBJ2-7|.|TRBV5-6|.
CASSWGRFYEQYF
TGTGCCAGCAGCTGGGGGAGGTTTTACGAGCAGTACTTC
>TRBJ2-7|.|TRBV7-9|TRBD2
CASSFISGTRRDLHEQYF
TGTGCCAGCAGCTTCATCTCCGGGACTAGGAGGGATCTACACGAGCAGTACTTC
>TRBJ2-1|few|TRBV30|.
CAWSPLANEQFF
TGTGCCTGGAGTCCCCTAGCGAATGAGCAGTTCTTC
>TRBJ2-7|.|TRBV10-3|.
CAISAEAYEQYF
TGTGCCATCAGTGCGGAGGCCTACGAGCAGTACTTC
>TRBJ2-2|.|TRBV19|.
CASRAPSTANTGELFF
TGTGCCAGTAGAGCCCCTTCGACAGCGAACACCGGGGAGCTGTTTTTT
>TRBJ2-2|.|TRBV29-1|.
CSVDGGYQTGELFF
TGCAGCGTTGATGGGGGGTATCAGACCGGGGAGCTGTTTTTT
>TRBJ2-2|.|TRBV5-1|.
CASSLSGFDTGELFF
TGCGCCAGCAGCTTGTCCGGGTTCGACACCGGGGAGCTGTTTTTT
>TRBJ1-2|.|TRBV7-2|.
CASSLAGAGYREGYTF
TGTGCCAGCAGCTTAGCGGGGGCTGGGTACCGAGAGGGCTACACCTTC
>TRBJ1-1|.|TRBV29-1|.
CSVVGIEAFF
TGCAGCGTTGTGGGCATCGAAGCTTTCTTT
>TRBJ1-2|.|TRBV2|TRBD1
CASSVSQGGYGYTF
TGTGCCAGCAGTGTCTCCCAGGGGGGCTATGGCTACACCTTC
>TRBJ1-2|.|TRBV27|TRBD1
CASSFRPGQGFYGYTF
TGTGCCAGCAGCTTCCGCCCGGGACAGGGGTTCTATGGCTACACCTTC
>TRBJ2-1|.|TRBV2|.
CASSEKVHSSYNEQFF
TGTGCCAGCAGTGAAAAAGTGCATAGCTCCTACAATGAGCAGTTCTTC
>TRBJ1-1|.|TRBV6-6|.
CASRGHAENTEAFF
TGTGCCAGCAGGGGACACGCGGAAAACACTGAAGCTTTCTTT
>TRBJ2-2|.|TRBV11-3|TRBD2
CASSPVTSATGELFF
TGTGCCAGCAGCCCAGTTACTAGCGCCACCGGGGAGCTGTTTTTT
>TRBJ1-1|.|TRBV5-1|TRBD1
CASSRTGNTEAFF
TGCGCCAGCAGCCGGACAGGCAACACTGAAGCTTTCTTT
>TRBJ2-7|.|TRBV7-2|.
CASSPSRGGSEQYF
TGTGCCAGCAGCCCTTCTCGCGGCGGATCCGAGCAGTACTTC
>TRBJ1-5|.|TRBV6-5|TRBD1
CASSYSDRAQPQHF
TGTGCCAGCAGTTACTCGGACAGGGCTCAGCCCCAGCATTTT
>TRBJ2-1|.|TRBV4-1|.
CASSQVQGGNRWNEQFF
TGCGCCAGCAGCCAAGTCCAGGGGGGAAACCGTTGGAATGAGCAGTTCTTC
>TRBJ1-1|.|TRBV29-1|.
CSVEGPSWTDTEAFF
TGCAGCGTTGAAGGGCCCAGCTGGACAGACACTGAAGCTTTCTTT
>TRBJ1-2|.|TRBV18|TRBD1
CASSPGDSFDYGYTF
TGTGCCAGCTCACCCGGGGACAGCTTCGACTATGGCTACACCTTC
>TRBJ2-1|.|TRBV7-6|TRBD2
CASSLGLAGGLYNEQFF
TGTGCCAGCAGCTTGGGACTAGCGGGAGGTCTCTACAATGAGCAGTTCTTC
>TRBJ1-2|.|TRBV18|.
CASSPFSGDSGYTF
TGTGCCAGCTCACCCTTCTCGGGGGATTCTGGCTACACCTTC
>TRBJ1-1|few|TRBV28|.
CASTPGPLNTEAFF
TGTGCCAGCACCCCAGGGCCACTGAACACTGAAGCTTTCTTT
>TRBJ1-2|.|TRBV5-1|.
CASSLDSTGNYGYTF
TGCGCCAGCAGCCTAGATTCCACAGGGAACTATGGCTACACCTTC
>TRBJ1-4|.|TRBV10-3|.
CAIAPRKDEKLFF
TGTGCCATTGCCCCTAGGAAGGATGAAAAACTGTTTTTT
>TRBJ2-3|.|TRBV18|TRBD1
CASSPGTGETDTQYF
TGTGCCAGCTCACCGGGGACAGGGGAAACAGATACGCAGTATTTT
>TRBJ2-7|.|TRBV10-3|TRBD2
CAISKSGTTSSYEQYF
TGTGCCATCAGTAAATCCGGGACTACTAGCTCCTACGAGCAGTACTTC
>TRBJ1-1|.|TRBV27|TRBD1
CASSLFPGQANTEAFF
TGTGCCAGCAGTTTATTCCCGGGACAGGCTAACACTGAAGCTTTCTTT
>TRBJ1-2|.|TRBV15|.
CATSRDPTPLQTRSLNYGYTF
TGTGCCACCAGCAGAGACCCTACCCCCCTACAGACACGAAGCCTTAACTATGGCTACACCTTC
>TRBJ2-4|.|TRBV7-9|.
CASRRTVAKNIQYF
TGTGCCAGCAGGCGGACAGTAGCCAAAAACATTCAGTACTTC
>TRBJ2-3|.|TRBV4-3|.
CASSQASRTDTQYF
TGCGCCAGCAGCCAAGCATCCCGCACAGATACGCAGTATTTT
>TRBJ1-2|.|TRBV28|.
CASVEVGYGYTF
TGTGCCAGTGTGGAGGTCGGCTATGGCTACACCTTC
>TRBJ2-1|.|TRBV11-3|TRBD2
CASSLGRGSHEQFF
TGTGCCAGCAGCTTAGGACGCGGGAGCCATGAGCAGTTCTTC
>TRBJ2-2|.|TRBV11-2|.
CASSFRVGGELFF
TGTGCCAGCAGCTTCAGGGTTGGCGGGGAGCTGTTTTTT
>TRBJ2-4|once|TRBV25-1|.
CASSESAGWGKNIQYF
TGTGCCAGCAGTGAATCGGCGGGGTGGGGCAAAAACATTCAGTACTTC
>TRBJ2-7|.|TRBV28|TRBD2
CASSALAGRSYEQYF
TGTGCCAGCAGCGCACTAGCGGGAAGGTCCTACGAGCAGTACTTC
>TRBJ2-7|.|TRBV5-1|.
CASSWGSGSYEQYF
TGCGCCAGCAGCTGGGGATCAGGGTCCTACGAGCAGTACTTC
>TRBJ2-3|once|TRBV5-6|TRBD2
CASSLALASGGSDTQYF
TGTGCCAGCAGCTTGGCCCTTGCTAGCGGAGGCTCAGATACGCAGTATTTT
>TRBJ1-4|.|TRBV28|.
CASSNQGNEKLFF
TGTGCCAGCAGCAATCAGGGGAACGAAAAACTGTTTTTT